The 32 T cell receptor beta chains in this list originate from one sample, sequenced in a study of metastatic and nonmetastatic thyroid tumors (dated by TCRdb to 2020 to 2022). No treatment had been received by any patient before thyroid surgery. The library was made by PCR. Instrument used: Illumina HiSeq 4000. TCRdb handled the public reads itself, with Q25 trimming in fastp and clone calling in MiXCR, and kept productive beta chains. The sample table shows more than 20,000 clones, and about 10% are seen once. The ten largest make up more than 25% of the sample. Sequencing was done on a sample of blood. These receptors were taken from a female donor with papillary thyroid cancer or a benign thyroid nodule (not recorded which). Some clones in this sample may be carry-over from other donors' samples.

This clone was seen many times. The chain employs TRBV9 and TRBJ1-2; 8 bases are shared with TRBD1. Germline assignment: CDR1 SGDLS and CDR2 YYNGEE. CDR3 length equals 15 residues. V was pared by 4 bases and J by 4 bases, with 9 bases of the junction left unmatched. The CDR3 DNA follows: TGTGCCAGCAGCCTCCAGGGACAGGCCGTCTATGGCTACACCTTC. It codes for CASSLQGQAVYGYTF.

The table lists this clone with many counts. The gene calls are TRBV4-2 and TRBJ1-1, with TRBD1 as a possible D gene (5 bases). Germline CDR1 reads LGHNA; CDR2 reads YNFKEQ. The CDR3 is made up of 17 amino acids. The V and J ends lost 4 bases and 1 base respectively, with 19 bases between them. CDR3 amino acids: CASSPYPGGGENTEAFF. The CDR3 coding sequence is TGTGCCAGCAGCCCATATCCCGGGGGAGGGGAGAACACTGAAGCTTTCTTT.

This clone was observed many times. V gene TRBV3-1 combines with J gene TRBJ2-7, with 12 bases fitting TRBD1. Germline V lookup: CDR1 LGHDT, CDR2 YNNKEL (reference sequence). This CDR3 region has 16 residues. The J segment lost 4 bases and the V segment lost 1 base, leaving 5 bases of the junction unmatched. CDR3 sequence (DNA): TGTGCCAGCAGCCAAGGGTTGGGACAGGGGGCATACGAGCAGTACTTC. It encodes CASSQGLGQGAYEQYF.

This clone was recorded at least ten times. Other DNA sequences in the same sample also yield this CDR3. The J gene is TRBJ2-7, the V gene TRBV11-1, with 10 positions matching TRBD2. Germline V lookup: CDR1 SGHAT, CDR2 FQDESV (reference sequence). The V gene end was trimmed by 2 bases and the J gene end by 0 bases; junction bases not matched to a gene: 1. The CDR3 sequence is 15 residues long. The DNA for the CDR3 is TGTGCCAGCAGCTTACAGCGGGAGGGCTCCTACGAGCAGTACTTC. Residues: CASSLQREGSYEQYF.

This clone was seen many times. This chain connects TRBV28 to TRBJ1-1; TRBD1 might be the D (6 bases). Per germline, CDR1 MDHEN and CDR2 SYDVKM. The CDR3 runs 13 residues. V was pared by 3 bases and J by 4 bases, with 9 bases between. The CDR3, as DNA: TGTGCCAGCAGTTTTCGGGGGCCCACTGAAGCTTTCTTT. Amino acid sequence: CASSFRGPTEAFF.

This clone has more than one count but fewer than ten. One end of the junction does not line up with germline, which may come from a read error. This chain joins TRBV27 and TRBJ2-5; 7 bases agree with TRBD1. This CDR3 spans 15 amino acids. The germline CDR1 and CDR2 sequences are MNHEY and SMNVEV (reference sequence). The CDR3, as DNA: TGTGCCAGCAGTCAAGGGAAAGCAACAGGGGAGACCGAGTACTTC. This sequence encodes CASSQGKATGETEYF.

This clone has only a few counts. This sequence joins TRBV5-4 and TRBJ2-7; weak D call: TRBD1 (5 bases). CDR1 and CDR2 (germline): SGHNT, YYREEE (reference sequence). The CDR3 extends over 15 amino acids. Trimming removed 0 bases at V and 6 bases at J, with 16 bases between. The CDR3 reads CASSLDEYLGREQYF. CDR3 DNA: TGTGCCAGCAGCTTGGACGAGTACTTGGGGCGCGAGCAGTACTTC.

This clone was seen at least ten times. The chain is built from TRBV20-1 and TRBJ2-3; 9 nucleotides match TRBD2. CDR3 length: 16 amino acids. V shed 4 bases and J 6 bases; nucleotides not matched to a gene: 14. Germline CDR1 reads DFQATT; CDR2 reads SNEGSKA (reference sequence). CDR3 in DNA: TGCAGTGCTATCCCGCTACTAGCGGGCGCGTTGGATACGCAGTATTTT. The encoded protein is CSAIPLLAGALDTQYF.

The chain links TRBV28 to TRBJ2-7; D might be TRBD2 (6 bases). The CDR3 runs 16 residues. CDR1 and CDR2 (germline): MDHEN, SYDVKM. V was clipped by 2 bases and J by 3 bases, with 17 bases between them. This CDR3 reads CASSLELAVADYEQYF. The CDR3, as DNA: TGTGCCAGCAGTTTAGAGCTAGCTGTAGCGGACTACGAGCAGTACTTC.

This clone showed up just a few times. Possible read error: a much larger clone is one base away. The same CDR3 arises from other DNA sequences in this sample as well. The V and J genes are TRBV6-2 or TRBV6-3 and TRBJ1-1; weak D call: TRBD1 (6 bases). This CDR3 is built from 15 residues. Germline-derived CDR1 and CDR2 are MNHEY and SVGEGT. CDR3 sequence (DNA): TGTGCCAGCACCGAGTTCAGGGGTCGTGTCACTGAAGCTTTTTTT. Translating it yields CASTEFRGRVTEAFF.

This clone was observed at least ten times. The chain combines TRBV15 with TRBJ2-4; D gene unclear. V was clipped by 0 bases and J by 8 bases, with 2 bases between them. Germline V CDR1 and CDR2: LNHNV, YYDKDF (reference sequence). The CDR3 loop spans 11 amino acids. The CDR3 loop is CATSRDDIQYF. In DNA, the CDR3 is TGTGCCACCAGCAGAGATGACATTCAGTACTTC.

Ten or more counts support this clone. J is TRBJ1-4 and V is TRBV20-1; D perhaps matches TRBD1 (6 bases). This CDR3 comprises 14 residues. Germline V gene lookup returns CDR1 DFQATT and CDR2 SNEGSKA (reference sequence). With 3 bases removed from V and 7 bases from J, the gap between germline ends came to 15 bases. The CDR3 reads CSASLGGVTEKLFF. CDR3 nucleotide sequence: TGCAGTGCTAGTCTCGGGGGCGTAACTGAAAAACTGTTTTTT.

This clone was recorded many times. The chain carries TRBV20-1 and TRBJ2-1; the D gene is possibly TRBD1 (6 bases). The CDR3 extends over 14 amino acids. V lost 5 bases and J 4 bases, leaving 15 bases between the germline ends. The germline gives CDR1 DFQATT, CDR2 SNEGSKA (reference sequence). CDR3 coding DNA: TGCAGTGCTCCGGCGGCAGGGGAGTACAATGAGCAGTTCTTC. As protein: CSAPAAGEYNEQFF.

This clone was seen repeatedly, ten times or more. The genes are TRBV19 and TRBJ2-7; TRBD1 is a possible D gene (6 bases). With 3 bases removed from V and 6 bases from J, the gap between germline ends came to 12 bases. CDR3 length: 13 amino acids. Germline V gene lookup returns CDR1 LNHDA and CDR2 SQIVND (reference sequence). The CDR3 coding sequence is TGTGCCAGTAGTATTGGGGGCGTCGGCGAGCAGTACTTC. Its translation is CASSIGGVGEQYF.

This chain links TRBV28 with TRBJ1-1; D perhaps matches TRBD1 (5 bases). CDR1 and CDR2 from the germline V gene are MDHEN and SYDVKM. CDR3 length: 14 amino acids. Trimming cost V 6 bases and J 6 bases, with 17 bases left between them. The CDR3 protein is CASSGGRESAEAFF. The DNA for the CDR3 is TGTGCCAGCAGCGGTGGCAGGGAGTCCGCTGAAGCTTTCTTT.

In its sample, this clone is medium-sized. This rearrangement joins TRBV6-4 to TRBJ2-1; a possible D gene is TRBD1 (5 bases). CDR3 length: 13 residues. Germline CDR1 reads MRHNA; CDR2 reads SNTAGT. Trimming removed 3 bases at V and 8 bases at J, with 11 bases between. CDR3 coding DNA: TGTGCCAGCAGTGAAGGACATCCGTATGAGCAGTTCTTC. Protein: CASSEGHPYEQFF.

This clone showed up just a few times. The rearrangement joins TRBV4-2 to TRBJ2-1, with TRBD2 matching 8 bases. With V trimmed by 4 bases and J by 5 bases, 10 bases remained unmatched. The CDR3 length is 16 residues. The germline CDR1 and CDR2 sequences are LGHNA and YNFKEQ. In DNA form, the CDR3 reads TGTGCCAGCAGCCCAGGGTCGGGACTAGATCACAATGAGCAGTTCTTC. It translates to CASSPGSGLDHNEQFF.

This clone turned up a few times. This chain uses TRBV6-1 with TRBJ1-5; D is unresolved. This CDR3 has 12 residues. Germline CDR1 reads MNHNS; CDR2 reads SASEGT. The V end was cut by 4 bases, the J end by 3 bases, with 4 bases between. Written as DNA, the CDR3 is TGTGCCAGCAGTGGATACAATCAGCCCCAGCATTTT. Amino acids: CASSGYNQPQHF.

By its share, this clone is medium-sized (0.01 to 0.1%). The sample holds other DNA sequences that translate to the same CDR3. This chain connects TRBV19 to TRBJ2-7; 8 bases line up with TRBD1. CDR1 and CDR2 (germline): LNHDA, SQIVND (reference sequence). This CDR3 is built from 14 residues. The ends lost 5 bases at V and 3 bases at J; junction bases unmatched: 6. CDR3 sequence: CASSLTGDLYEQYF. CDR3 in DNA: TGTGCCAGTAGTCTGACAGGGGACCTCTACGAGCAGTACTTC.

This clone was seen at least ten times. Compared with germline, one end of the junction differs, possibly owing to a read error. This chain uses TRBV29-1 with TRBJ1-2; D gene uncertain. Germline CDR1 reads SQVTM; CDR2 reads ANQGSEA. This CDR3 has 13 amino acids. The CDR3 DNA sequence: TGCAGCGGCCTGGGCGGCGCAGACTATGGCCACACCTTC. Its translation is CSGLGGADYGHTF.

This clone was recorded at least ten times. This chain uses TRBV6-1 with TRBJ2-7, with 7 bases that match TRBD1. The CDR3 sequence is 14 residues long. Germline CDR1 and CDR2: MNHNS and SASEGT. Trimming removed 5 bases from V and 2 bases from J; junction bases left unmatched: 6. The CDR3 DNA is TGTGCCAGCAGTCCGGACAGGTCGACCTACGAGCAGTACTTC. Translating gives CASSPDRSTYEQYF.

The CDR3 DNA reads TGTGCCAGCAGTGAAGCCCCGTTTAATCAGGAGTTCTTC. Translated: CASSEAPFNQEFF. The V call is TRBV2, the J call TRBJ2-1; D is uncertain. Looked up from germline, CDR1 is SNHLY and CDR2 is FYNNEI. V was shortened by 0 bases and J by 14 bases, with 14 bases between the two germline ends. The CDR3 is made up of 13 amino acids.

Concerning this clone itself: Given a much more abundant clone one base away, this may be a read error. V usage is TRBV30 and J usage is TRBJ2-4; D is perhaps TRBD1 (6 bases). This CDR3 spans 12 amino acids. From germline, CDR1 is GTSNPN and CDR2 SVGIG (reference sequence). CDR3 nucleotide sequence: TGTGCCTGGAGTCAGGGGAAAGAAATTCATTACTTC. This codes for CAWSQGKEIHYF.

Regarding this clone: Germline is not matched at one junction end, which may reflect a read error. Here the CDR3 reads CASSYGQWDDTVELFF. The CDR3 DNA follows: TGTGCCAGCAGTTACGGTCAGTGGGATGACACCGTGGAGCTGTTTTTT. This chain joins TRBV6-5 and TRBJ2-2; D is undetermined. Germline-derived CDR1 and CDR2 are MNHEY and SVGAGI. This CDR3 is built from 16 residues.

Many counts were recorded for this clone. The chain joins TRBV29-1 to TRBJ2-1; TRBD2 agrees at 7 bases. Germline values: CDR1 SQVTM, CDR2 ANQGSEA. J lost 8 bases, V lost 2 bases, and 6 bases had no gene match. The CDR3 runs 13 residues. The CDR3 reads CSVESGLVDEQFF. The CDR3 nucleotides read TGCAGCGTTGAAAGTGGACTAGTCGATGAGCAGTTCTTC.

This clone showed up many times. V usage is TRBV4-1 and J usage is TRBJ1-1; 10 nucleotides match TRBD1. Germline assignment: CDR1 MGHRA and CDR2 YSYEKL. The CDR3 is made up of 15 amino acids. J was trimmed by 0 bases and V by 4 bases; bases with no gene match: 2. The CDR3 loop is CASSRDRGLNTEAFF. The CDR3 DNA follows: TGCGCCAGCAGCCGGGACAGGGGACTGAACACTGAAGCTTTCTTT.

The chain joins TRBV19 to TRBJ2-1; D may be TRBD2 (5 bases). Germline CDR1 LNHDA, CDR2 SQIVND (reference sequence). The CDR3 extends over 13 amino acids. V lost 3 bases to trimming and J lost 7 bases, with 10 bases between them. DNA for the CDR3: TGTGCCAGTAGTATTGGGCTAGCAAATGAGCAGTTCTTC. It encodes CASSIGLANEQFF.

With regard to this clone: A much larger clone differs from this one at a single base, so this may be a read error. This same CDR3 is encoded by further DNA sequences in the sample. This sequence joins TRBV4-3 and TRBJ2-5; 8 nucleotides match TRBD2. V lost 0 bases and J lost 5; bases outside the gene matches: 2. The CDR3 spans 14 residues. CDR1 is LGHNA, CDR2 YSLEER, per germline. The DNA of the CDR3 is TGCGCCAGCAGCCAAGATGGCGGGAGGGAGACCCAGTACTTC. Amino acid sequence: CASSQDGGRETQYF.

At least ten counts were recorded for this clone. The rearrangement links TRBV4-2 to TRBJ2-1; 14 bases align to TRBD2. The CDR3 is 16 residues long. After removal of 1 base from V and 6 bases from J, the junction contained 2 bases not matched to a gene. CDR1 LGHNA and CDR2 YNFKEQ come from the germline V gene. The CDR3 loop reads CASSQGTSGRLNEQFF. CDR3 DNA sequence: TGTGCCAGCAGCCAAGGGACTAGCGGGAGGCTCAATGAGCAGTTCTTC.

As for this clone: The same CDR3 arises from other DNA sequences in this sample as well. This chain connects TRBV14 to TRBJ2-1; TRBD2 aligns across 8 bases. The CDR3 covers 17 residues. J gave up 5 bases and V 3 bases, and 12 bases lay outside the gene matches. CDR1 is SGHDN, CDR2 FVKESK, per germline. CDR3 sequence: CASSHPQGLAGNNEQFF. The CDR3 coding sequence is TGTGCCAGCAGCCACCCCCAAGGACTAGCTGGGAACAATGAGCAGTTCTTC.

This clone came up a few times. A read error is possible here, since a much larger clone lies one base away. The chain employs TRBV5-4 and TRBJ2-7, with TRBD2 identical over 9 bases. The germline V gene encodes CDR1 SGHNT and CDR2 YYREEE (reference sequence). This CDR3 spans 18 amino acids. CDR3 loop: CASSLVMVVAGEWYEHYF. The CDR3 DNA is TGTGCCAGCAGCTTGGTTATGGTAGTAGCGGGAGAATGGTACGAGCATTACTTC. Based on the CDR3 plus reference TRBV5-4 and TRBJ2-7, the full variable domain is ETGVTQSPTHLIKTRGQQVTLRCSSQSGHNTVSWYQQALGQGPQFIFQYYREEENGRGNFPPRFSGLQFPNYSSELNVNALELDDSALYLCASSLVMVVAGEWYEHYFGPGTRLTVT.

This clone was recorded many times. This sequence joins TRBV10-1 and TRBJ1-1; D remains unclear. The germline CDR1 and CDR2 sequences are WNHNN and SYGVQD (reference sequence). The CDR3 has 13 amino acids. V shed 8 bases and J shed 5 bases, with 15 bases lying between them. The CDR3 nucleotides read TGCGCCAGCCTTCTTATCAAGGCAACTGAAGCTTTCTTT. Protein sequence: CASLLIKATEAFF.